This T cell receptor (beta chain) was retrieved from a study of cytomegalovirus exposure and HLA in healthy donors. PCR employed 60 Vbeta and 13 Jbeta primers. The data were produced by immunoSEQ multiplex PCR, yet TCRdb's version contains in-frame clones alone and is incomplete. This sample has some 91,000 clones; roughly 78% occur once, and the top ten carry approximately 0.8%. The sequence was collected from a woman in her fifties or sixties in good health and CMV-seronegative. The sequenced material came from PBMCs.

CDR3 in DNA: TGTGCAAGTCGCTTAGGGACTGGAGGGAGATCCCCCTACAATGAGCAGTTCTTC. It encodes CASRLGTGGRSPYNEQFF. The rearrangement uses TRBV12-2 and TRBJ2-1; TRBD2 is taken as the D call from the table, unchecked against the DNA. TRBV12-2 is a pseudogene. The CDR3 loop spans 18 amino acids.